The sequence of this T cell receptor (beta chain) was determined in a study of T-cell reconstitution after alpha-beta-depleted transplantation in children. Study findings and constraints: Fresh T-cell production supplied most of the T-cell counts and diversity seen one year after transplant.

Remarks on this clonotype: Its specificity is not known.

The TCRbeta library incorporated unique molecular identifiers. Via MiXCR, TCRdb re-called the PCR reads, giving one row per CDR3 protein. This repertoire shows about 260,000 distinct CDR3 sequences, just under 8.5% found once; its top ten account for nearly 6.5%. CDR3 length: 16 residues. Germline CDR1 DFQATT, CDR2 SNEGSKA (reference sequence). V was shortened by 4 bases and J by 9 bases, with 22 bases between the two germline ends. The receptor was derived from a male patient aged 5 to 17 who had a stem cell transplant for acute lymphoblastic leukemia, so the T cells may come from the graft donor. Sequencing was performed on PBMCs, mostly from graft donor cells, taken 180 days after TCRalphabeta/CD19-depleted stem cell transplant. The chain is built from TRBV20-1 and TRBJ1-6; D unresolved. The CDR3 region is CSATRPSPGIASPLHF. CDR3 sequence (DNA): TGCAGTGCTACCCGTCCCTCACCGGGGATCGCTTCACCCCTCCACTTT.